This T cell receptor (beta chain) was documented in a study of blood T cell repertoires in COVID-19. Study-level information: From the United States, Italy and Spain came samples of acute and convalescent COVID-19.

Germline-derived CDR1 and CDR2 are SQVTM and ANQGSEA. Deletions cut 3 bases from V and 3 bases from J, with 6 bases between. CDR3 length: 11 residues. This table comes from immunoSEQ multiplex PCR, and its TCRdb copy is limited to in-frame clones, with some not included. The profile shows approximately 180,000 clones, about 90% of them singletons. The sample was PBMCs or T cells enriched from blood (not recorded which). The chain combines TRBV29-1 with TRBJ2-7, with D unresolved. This TCR came from a human donor with acute COVID-19. The donor label of this sample is uncertain. CDR3 protein: CSVESFYEQYF. The CDR3 DNA follows: TGCAGCGTTGAGAGCTTCTACGAGCAGTACTTC.